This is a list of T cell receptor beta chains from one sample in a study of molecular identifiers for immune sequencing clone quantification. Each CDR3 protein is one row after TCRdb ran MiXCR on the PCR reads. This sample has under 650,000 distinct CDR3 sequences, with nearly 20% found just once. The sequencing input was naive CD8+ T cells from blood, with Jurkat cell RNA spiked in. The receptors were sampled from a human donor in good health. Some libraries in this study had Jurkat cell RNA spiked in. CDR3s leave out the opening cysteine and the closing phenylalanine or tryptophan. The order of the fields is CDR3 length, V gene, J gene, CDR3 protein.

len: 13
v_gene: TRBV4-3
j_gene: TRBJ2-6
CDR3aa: ASSQTFSGANVLT

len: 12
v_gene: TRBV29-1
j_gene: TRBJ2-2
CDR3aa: SVEAGFNTGELF

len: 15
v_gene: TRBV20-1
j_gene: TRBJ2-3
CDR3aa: SAQGTSDYSSTDTQY

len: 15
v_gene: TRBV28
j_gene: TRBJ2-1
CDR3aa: ASSSRMASGVNNEQL

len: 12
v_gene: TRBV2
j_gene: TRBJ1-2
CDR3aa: AGSEKTGTLGYT

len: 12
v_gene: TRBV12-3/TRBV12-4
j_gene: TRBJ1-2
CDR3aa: ASSHGTVGYGYT

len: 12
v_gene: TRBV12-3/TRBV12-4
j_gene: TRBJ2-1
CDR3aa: ASSHTAGGKGQF

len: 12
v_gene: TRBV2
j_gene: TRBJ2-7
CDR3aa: ASSDTRTPLGRY

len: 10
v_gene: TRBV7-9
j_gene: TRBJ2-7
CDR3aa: ASGLGYYEQY

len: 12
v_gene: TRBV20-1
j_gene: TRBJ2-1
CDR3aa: SAKPGLAYNEQF

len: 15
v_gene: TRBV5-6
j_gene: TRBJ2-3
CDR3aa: ASSLGAGNTIGDTQY

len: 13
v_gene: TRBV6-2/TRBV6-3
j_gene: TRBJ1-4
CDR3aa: ASSSGRLTSEKPF

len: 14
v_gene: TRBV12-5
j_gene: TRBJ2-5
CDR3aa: ASGLDVAGNQETQY

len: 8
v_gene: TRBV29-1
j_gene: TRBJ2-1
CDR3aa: SVEYNEQF

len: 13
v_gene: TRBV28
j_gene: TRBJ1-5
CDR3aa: AASGGVTNDQPQH

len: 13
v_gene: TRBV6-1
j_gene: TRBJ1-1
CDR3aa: ASSEGNRGGTEAF

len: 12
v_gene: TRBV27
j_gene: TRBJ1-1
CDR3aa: ASSWTGRNTEAF

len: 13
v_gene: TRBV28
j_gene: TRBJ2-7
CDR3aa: ASSLRRGPTYEQY

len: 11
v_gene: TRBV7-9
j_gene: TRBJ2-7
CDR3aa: ASSSDLTGKEY

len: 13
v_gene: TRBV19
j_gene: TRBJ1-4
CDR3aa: ASSMMDTSNEKLF

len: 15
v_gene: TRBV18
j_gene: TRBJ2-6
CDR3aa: ASTQTGGVSGANVLT

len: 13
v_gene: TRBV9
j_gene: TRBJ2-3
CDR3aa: ASSVEGQNTDTQY

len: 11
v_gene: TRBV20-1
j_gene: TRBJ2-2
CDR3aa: SARLRITGELF

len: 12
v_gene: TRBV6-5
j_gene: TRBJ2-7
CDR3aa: ASGYSTGGYEQY

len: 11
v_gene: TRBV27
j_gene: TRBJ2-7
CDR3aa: ASSFQDTYEQY